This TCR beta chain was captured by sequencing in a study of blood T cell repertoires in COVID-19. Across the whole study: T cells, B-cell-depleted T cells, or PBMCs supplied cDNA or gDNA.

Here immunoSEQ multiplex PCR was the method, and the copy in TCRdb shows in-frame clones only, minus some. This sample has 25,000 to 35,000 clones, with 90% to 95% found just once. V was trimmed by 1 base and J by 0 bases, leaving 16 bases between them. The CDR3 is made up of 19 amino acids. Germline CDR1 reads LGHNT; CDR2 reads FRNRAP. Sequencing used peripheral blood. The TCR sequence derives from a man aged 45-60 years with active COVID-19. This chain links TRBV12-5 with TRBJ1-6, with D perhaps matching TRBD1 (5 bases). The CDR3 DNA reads TGTGCTAGTGGTTTGGGGAGCGGGACGGCGAGCTCCTATAATTCACCCCTCCACTTT. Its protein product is CASGLGSGTASSYNSPLHF.